This T cell receptor (beta chain) was identified during a study of blood T cell repertoires in COVID-19. Study-level background: Sample material is recorded as cDNA or gDNA derived from T cells, B-cell-depleted T cells, or PBMCs.

TCRdb's table, derived via immunoSEQ multiplex PCR, lists solely in-frame clones and lacks some. This table has hundreds of thousands of clones, approximately 82% appearing once. The V gene's germline CDR1 is MNHEY and CDR2 SVGAGI. V dropped 7 bases and J dropped 1 base, with 13 bases sitting between them. The CDR3 runs to 14 residues. The chain uses TRBV6-5 and TRBJ1-1; the D is unclear. The sample was peripheral blood. The sequence came from a woman aged 80 or over with acute or convalescent COVID-19. The CDR3 nucleotides are TGTGCCAGCACCGTAACGTGGGCGAACACTGAAGCTTTCTTT. This codes for CASTVTWANTEAFF.